This T cell receptor beta chain derives from a study of blood T cell repertoires in COVID-19. Profiling relied on immunoSEQ multiplex PCR, and the TCRdb table lists in-frame clones only, not all of them. In the table there are 220,000 or so clones, roughly 84% of which are singletons. This clonotype originated in a woman between 35 and 50 years old who had recovered from COVID-19. Sequencing input: PBMCs or T cells enriched from blood (not recorded which).

CDR3 DNA: TGTGCCAGCAGCCCAATTAACCCTATTTCTGAAGCTTTCTTT. Its translation is CASSPINPISEAFF. The chain uses TRBV28 and TRBJ1-1; no firm D call. Germline assignment: CDR1 MDHEN and CDR2 SYDVKM. Trimming stripped 6 bases from V and 6 bases from J, with 17 bases between. The CDR3 totals 14 residues.